This T cell receptor beta chain derives from a study of regulatory T cells in long-lasting Graves disease. For TCR beta, libraries came from iRepertoire HTBI primers and Arm-PCR of CDR3 regions. From the multiplex PCR reads, TCRdb called clonotypes with MiXCR, one entry per CDR3 protein. The top ten clones hold approximately 12% of a sample with under 250,000 distinct CDR3 sequences, about 19% of them seen once. Trimming at V came to 6 bases and at J to 6 bases, leaving 10 bases not matched to a gene. This CDR3 contains 15 residues. Germline loops: CDR1 DFQATT, CDR2 SNEGSKA (reference sequence). The sample's time point: newly diagnosed GD, antithyroid drugs for less than 3 months. PBMCs were the source of the RNA used for TCR sequencing. In this sample, this clonotype turned up once. The sample also formed part of further work on T cells in Graves' hyperthyroidism and ophthalmopathy.

The source was peripheral blood mononuclear cells (PBMCs), collected at new diagnosis, from a patient treated with antithyroid drugs. J is TRBJ1-4 and V is TRBV20-1; TRBD1 matches 10 bases. The source is a woman aged 30 to 39 with Graves disease. Written as DNA, the CDR3 is TGCAGTGCCCATGACGCCGGACAGGGGGATGAAAAACTGTTTTTT. It encodes CSAHDAGQGDEKLFF.